This TCR beta chain was recorded in a study of cytomegalovirus exposure and HLA in healthy donors. On the study more broadly: The study placed 80% to 85% of its roughly 430 genotyped donors in the Caucasian-associated ancestry cluster.

This CDR3 region has 15 residues. Germline V gene lookup returns CDR1 SNHLY and CDR2 FYNNEI. V was clipped by 6 bases and J by 7 bases, with 19 bases between them. The study, taken as a whole, reports: Roughly even sequencing depth across donors was the assumption behind the presence/absence analyses. Common viral pathogens (according to a later analysis) appeared linked to several of the most significant clusters.

Points on this clone: Its antigen remains unidentified.

Vbeta (60) and Jbeta (13) primers were used in the PCR. Data came from immunoSEQ multiplex PCR; TCRdb stores just in-frame clones and leaves some out. The sample lists 150,000 to 200,000 clones, roughly 80% seen once, with 1.5% to 2% in the top ten. The material sequenced was PBMCs. The chain employs TRBV2 and TRBJ1-5, with a tentative D call TRBD1 (5 bases). The clonotype originates from a woman aged 50 to 60 in good health and CMV-seronegative. CDR3 region: CASRSLLGAGQPQHF. In nucleotides, the CDR3 is TGTGCCAGCAGATCCCTTCTTGGGGCTGGGCAGCCCCAGCATTTT.